A selection of T cell receptor beta chains follows, all from one sample in a study of shared clonotypes between healthy human individuals. Generated by immunoSEQ multiplex PCR, the TCRdb table keeps only in-frame clones and is missing some. Counted here are millions of clones, more than 85% occurring once; the ten biggest clones make up 1.5% to 2%. The source material was naive CD8+ T cells from PBMCs. Every receptor here comes from a man younger than 30 in good health. Some clones in this sample may be carry-over from other donors' samples. CDR3s include the opening cysteine and the closing phenylalanine or tryptophan. A D gene is named only where the DNA matches it firmly. Clone size is not always given. Where it is, it says once, few, many or a class for expanded clones.

D | J | size | length | V | DNA | CDR3
TRBD1 | TRBJ1-1 | NA | 19 | TRBV2 | TGTGCCAGCAGTGACGAGGGGGACAGGGGGCTCTTTACAGCCACTGAAGCTTTCTTT | CASSDEGDRGLFTATEAFF
TRBD1 | TRBJ2-5 | once | 15 | TRBV5-8 | TGTGCCAGCAGCACGGGACAGGGGAATCAAGAGACCCAGTACTTC | CASSTGQGNQETQYF
TRBD1 | TRBJ2-7 | NA | 14 | TRBV6-1 | TGTGCCAGCAGCATACAGGGGGCGGCCTACGAGCAGTACTTC | CASSIQGAAYEQYF
NA | TRBJ2-5 | NA | 14 | TRBV14 | TGTGCCAGCAGCTCCTTTCAGGGCCAAGAGACCCAGTACTTC | CASSSFQGQETQYF
NA | TRBJ2-1 | NA | 15 | TRBV7-2 | TGTGCCAGCAGCTTAAGGGGTGGGGTCGGCAATGAGCAGTTCTTC | CASSLRGGVGNEQFF
NA | TRBJ1-2 | NA | 12 | TRBV29-1 | TGCAGCGTTGGGGGGGATAACTATGGCTACACCTTC | CSVGGDNYGYTF
NA | TRBJ1-1 | NA | 13 | TRBV28 | TGTGCCAGCAGTTTTAGACTGCCCGGGGACGCTTTCTTT | CASSFRLPGDAFF
NA | TRBJ2-7 | NA | 14 | TRBV9 | TGTGCCAGCAGCGTAAGCGGCCTATCCTACGAGCAGTACTTC | CASSVSGLSYEQYF
TRBD1 | TRBJ1-2 | NA | 15 | TRBV27 | TGTGCCACCCTATGGATCGGGACAGATAACTATGGCTACACCTTC | CATLWIGTDNYGYTF
NA | TRBJ2-7 | NA | 12 | TRBV25-1 | TGTGCCACCTCGACAGAGACCTACGAGCAGTACTTC | CATSTETYEQYF
NA | TRBJ1-2 | NA | 12 | TRBV9 | TGTGCCAGCAGCCCCCCCGGCTATGGCTACACCTTC | CASSPPGYGYTF
NA | TRBJ1-1 | once | 14 | TRBV28 | TGTGCCAGCAGTCGGGACCTCCGGGGGACTGAAGCTTTCTTT | CASSRDLRGTEAFF
TRBD2 | TRBJ2-3 | once | 15 | TRBV6-6 | TGTGCCAGCAGCCGGGGGGGGCCTGTCACAGATACGCAGTATTTT | CASSRGGPVTDTQYF
NA | TRBJ2-7 | NA | 15 | TRBV5-1 | TGCGCCAGCAGCTTGGACCAGGGTAACTCCTACGAGCAGTACTTC | CASSLDQGNSYEQYF
NA | TRBJ2-5 | NA | 14 | TRBV15 | TGTGCCACCAGCAGAGTTGTGGGAGGAGAGACCCAGTACTTC | CATSRVVGGETQYF
NA | TRBJ2-2 | NA | 15 | TRBV4-1 | TGCGCCAGCAGCCAAGTAGGCGCGAACACCGGGGAGCTGTTTTTT | CASSQVGANTGELFF
TRBD2 | TRBJ2-1 | NA | 18 | TRBV28 | TGTGCCAGCTGGTGGGGTGGGACTAGCGGGCACTCCTACAATGAGCAGTTCTTC | CASWWGGTSGHSYNEQFF
TRBD1 | TRBJ2-1 | NA | 16 | TRBV27 | TGTGCCAGCAGTTTGCTCGGGACAGGGAGACACAATGAGCAGTTCTTC | CASSLLGTGRHNEQFF
TRBD2 | TRBJ2-7 | NA | 16 | TRBV5-4 | TGTGCCAGCAGCCCGAACATTGGACTAGCGGGTTACGAGCAGTACTTC | CASSPNIGLAGYEQYF
TRBD1 | TRBJ2-2 | NA | 14 | TRBV27 | TGTGCCAGCATAGGGACAGGGCCCTCCGGGGAGCTGTTTTTT | CASIGTGPSGELFF
TRBD1 | TRBJ2-1 | NA | 16 | TRBV9 | TGTGCCAGCAGCCCCTCGACAGGGAGCTCCTACAATGAGCAGTTCTTC | CASSPSTGSSYNEQFF
NA | TRBJ2-4 | few | 15 | TRBV6-1 | TGTGCCAGCAGTGAGGCGGGACTAGCCAAAAACATTCAGTACTTC | CASSEAGLAKNIQYF